This entry lists 10 T cell receptor beta chains sequenced from one sample in a study of shared clonotypes between healthy human individuals (dated by TCRdb to the early 2020s). Library creation used the immunoSEQ multiplex PCR assay. The table comes from immuneACCESS by way of TCRdb, which keeps in-frame sequences with V and J called. Part of the clones is missing from these tables; in studies checked, under half for an unresolved V gene and the rest for unknown reasons. The sample yields fewer than 3 million clones; around 90% were counted once. The leading ten clones occupy 0.3% to 0.45% of the sample. Specimen: naive CD4+ T cells from PBMCs. The sample's cell subset or site, from its label and the paper: CD45RA+ positively selected. These receptors were collected from a man younger than 30 in good health. Some clones in this sample may be carry-over from other donors' samples.

The J gene is TRBJ2-2, the V gene TRBV7-2; D uncertain. The V gene lost 5 bases and the J gene lost 6 bases, with 7 bases spanning the gap. This CDR3 region has 12 residues. Germline CDR1 and CDR2: SGHTA and FQGNSA. The CDR3 protein is CASSPPPGELFF. DNA of the CDR3: TGTGCCAGCAGCCCTCCCCCCGGGGAGCTGTTTTTT.

The chain is built from TRBV6-1 and TRBJ1-3; TRBD1 is a possible D gene (6 bases). The CDR3 is 17 amino acids. CDR1 and CDR2 (germline): MNHNS, SASEGT. V shed 3 bases and J shed 8 bases, with 23 bases lying between them. The DNA of the CDR3 is TGTGCCAGCAGTGAGAAAATCCGACAGGCAGGGGTGGACACCATATATTTT. Amino acid sequence: CASSEKIRQAGVDTIYF.

For the CDR3, the DNA is TGTGCCAGCAGTTCGCCCTCTAGCGGGAGAAGGAATGAGCAGTTCTTC. This gives the protein CASSSPSSGRRNEQFF. The V call is TRBV27, the J call TRBJ2-1; 10 positions agree with TRBD2. The CDR3 runs to 16 residues. With 4 bases clipped from V and 7 bases from J, the junction kept 10 bases outside the gene matches. The germline V gene has CDR1 MNHEY and CDR2 SMNVEV (reference sequence).

The chain recombines TRBV6-1 with TRBJ1-2; D gene uncertain. This CDR3 is built from 12 residues. The ends were cut back, 7 bases at V and 8 bases at J, with 14 bases in the middle. Germline V CDR1 and CDR2: MNHNS, SASEGT. The CDR3 loop reads CASMTQGKGYTF. The CDR3 nucleotides are TGTGCCAGCATGACACAAGGGAAGGGCTACACCTTC.

This chain links TRBV7-9 with TRBJ2-7; 10 bases line up with TRBD2. The CDR3 spans 15 residues. V shed 2 bases, J shed 4 bases, and the junction held 5 bases outside the gene matches. Germline loops: CDR1 SEHNR, CDR2 FQNEAQ (reference sequence). The DNA for the CDR3 is TGTGCCAGCAGCTTACCCGGGACTAGCGTTTACGAGCAGTACTTC. Translating gives CASSLPGTSVYEQYF.

This sequence joins TRBV28 and TRBJ2-3; D perhaps matches TRBD2 (5 bases). Trimming took 2 bases from V and 1 from J, leaving 10 bases between them. CDR1 is MDHEN, CDR2 SYDVKM, per germline. The CDR3 extends over 15 amino acids. The CDR3 sequence is CASSLEGFGTDTQYF. The CDR3 nucleotides are TGTGCCAGCAGTTTAGAGGGTTTTGGCACAGATACGCAGTATTTT.

CDR3 region: CASSLGGRDTGELFF. The CDR3, as DNA: TGTGCCAGCAGCTTAGGCGGGAGAGACACCGGGGAGCTGTTTTTT. The chain is built from TRBV7-2 and TRBJ2-2; 7 nucleotides match TRBD2. Germline CDR1 and CDR2: SGHTA and FQGNSA. The CDR3 is 15 amino acids. V lost 1 base and J lost 3; bases outside the gene matches: 2.

In the case of this clone: Other DNA sequences of this sample code for an identical CDR3. V is TRBV7-3 and J is TRBJ2-5; 8 bases map to TRBD1. Germline CDR1 reads SGHTA; CDR2 reads FQGTGA. The trim removed 8 bases at V and 5 bases at J, leaving 4 bases unmatched. CDR3 length equals 12 residues. The CDR3 nucleotides are TGTGCCAGCGGACAGGGCGGGGAGACCCAGTACTTC. This encodes CASGQGGETQYF.

The CDR3 DNA reads TGTGCCAGTAGTATAGAAGGCAGGTACTACGAGCAGTACTTC. It encodes CASSIEGRYYEQYF. The chain has TRBV19 and TRBJ2-7; no definite D call. The V end was cut by 0 bases, the J end by 3 bases, with 9 bases between. The length of the CDR3 is 14 residues. The germline V gene encodes CDR1 LNHDA and CDR2 SQIVND (reference sequence).

The gene calls are TRBV19 and TRBJ2-7; a weak D match, TRBD1 (7 bases). This CDR3 has 14 residues. V lost 5 bases to trimming and J lost 2 bases, with 13 bases between them. The germline gives CDR1 LNHDA, CDR2 SQIVND (reference sequence). CDR3 in DNA: TGTGCCAGTAGTTTCGGGGGACAGACCTACGAGCAGTACTTC. Translation: CASSFGGQTYEQYF.